This T cell receptor beta chain was obtained from a study of PD-L1 blockade in urothelial cancer. Time point indicated: pretreatment peripheral blood. Sequenced by immunoSEQ multiplex PCR; TCRdb stores in-frame clones only, minus some. There are about 53,000 clones in the sample; around nine tenths occur only once, and roughly 14% lies in the top ten. Germline CDR1 MNHGY, CDR2 SAAAGT. The V gene end was trimmed by 2 bases and the J gene end by 3 bases; junction bases not matched to a gene: 3. This CDR3 contains 14 residues. The gene calls are TRBV6-8 and TRBJ2-7, with 8 bases identical to TRBD2. Sequenced material: PBMCs, taken around atezolizumab (anti-PD-L1) treatment. The TCR originated in a woman aged 55-69 years with urothelial cancer. The CDR3 bases are TGTGCCAGCAGTTACGGCGGGAGGATCTACGAGCAGTACTTC. This codes for CASSYGGRIYEQYF.